This is a list of T cell receptor beta chains from one sample in a study of T cell changes during pregnancy in multiple sclerosis. Clones were sequenced by immunoSEQ multiplex PCR, and TCRdb holds only the in-frame ones, with some missing. The top ten hold roughly 13% of the sample, which has 15,000 or so clones, approximately 85% seen once. The source material was CD8+ T cells from peripheral blood mononuclear cells, sampled after pregnancy. These receptor sequences come from a female donor in good health, enrolled as a control in a pregnancy study. Each CDR3 is given with its conserved first and last residue. D genes are given only for firm matches. Clone size is given for some rows only: seen once, a few or many times, or a class if the clone is expanded.

v_call	clone_size	d_call	j_call	cdr3_nt	cdr3_aa
TRBV28	-	-	TRBJ2-7	TGTGCCAGCAGTTTATACTCTGGCGAGCAGTACTTC	CASSLYSGEQYF
TRBV19	-	TRBD2	TRBJ2-1	TGTGCCAGTAGTCCCGGACTAGCGGGAGCCTATGAGCAGTTCTTC	CASSPGLAGAYEQFF
TRBV2	-	-	TRBJ2-3	TGTGCCAGCAGTGCGATTAGCAGCACAGATACGCAGTATTTT	CASSAISSTDTQYF
TRBV6-1	-	-	TRBJ2-2	TGTGCCAGCAGGTCAGGCGCCGGGGAGCTGTTTTTT	CASRSGAGELFF
TRBV9	-	TRBD1	TRBJ1-5	TGTGCCAGCAGCGTAGCAGCAGGGGGCAACCAGCCCCAGCATTTT	CASSVAAGGNQPQHF
TRBV11-2	-	-	TRBJ2-3	TGTGCCAGCAGCTCCCAGGGCACAGATACGCAGTATTTT	CASSSQGTDTQYF
TRBV13	-	TRBD2	TRBJ2-7	TGTGCCAGCAGCTTAGCGGGAGGGCCCGGGGTAGGGCAGTACTTC	CASSLAGGPGVGQYF
TRBV28	-	TRBD1	TRBJ2-3	TGTGCCAGCAGTCAATGGACAGGTAGCACAGATACGCAGTATTTT	CASSQWTGSTDTQYF
TRBV28	-	-	TRBJ2-7	TGTGCCAGCACCGCCTCTGAACGGTTCTACGAGCAGTACTTC	CASTASERFYEQYF
TRBV19	-	-	TRBJ1-1	TGTGCCAGTAGTACTACAGGTAACACTGAAGCTTTCTTT	CASSTTGNTEAFF
TRBV9	few	-	TRBJ1-1	TGTGCCAGCAGCCCCAGCGGGACTGAAGCTTTCTTT	CASSPSGTEAFF
TRBV12-5	-	TRBD1	TRBJ2-7	TGTGCTAGTGGTCCAGGACAGGGGGCAAACTACGAGCAGTACTTC	CASGPGQGANYEQYF
TRBV7-9	-	TRBD2	TRBJ2-1	TGTGCCAGCAGTTTTGGCGGGAGGGCCAACAATGAGCAGTTCTTC	CASSFGGRANNEQFF
TRBV28	-	-	TRBJ1-1	TGTGCCAGCAGTTTATGGGAGAGCATGAACACTGAAGCTTTCTTT	CASSLWESMNTEAFF
TRBV6-4	-	-	TRBJ2-1	TGTGCCAGCAGTGACCTCGGCTCGGGGGAGCAGTTCTTC	CASSDLGSGEQFF
TRBV6-4	-	TRBD2	TRBJ2-1	TGTGCCAGCAGTGACTCGACTAGCGGGAGCAATGAGCAGTTCTTC	CASSDSTSGSNEQFF
TRBV27	few	-	TRBJ1-1	TGTGCCAGCAGTTTAAGAGGGCCGGGGGTGAACACTGAAGCTTTCTTT	CASSLRGPGVNTEAFF
TRBV27	-	-	TRBJ1-5	TGTGCCAGCAGTCCTGATAGGGGTGGTCAGCCCCAGCATTTT	CASSPDRGGQPQHF
TRBV18	-	-	TRBJ2-1	TGTGCCAGCTCTCCGGGGACGGGAGAACACTACAATGAGCAGTTCTTC	CASSPGTGEHYNEQFF
TRBV7-9	-	TRBD2	TRBJ2-5	TGTGCCAGCAGCTTAGGGGGACTAGCGGAAGAGACCCAGTACTTC	CASSLGGLAEETQYF